The 23 T cell receptor beta chains below were found in one sample sequenced in a study of long-term antiretroviral therapy in people with HIV. Researchers ran immunoSEQ v3.0 at survey level. Sequencing used immunoSEQ multiplex PCR; TCRdb keeps in-frame clones, though not all of them. The sample holds approximately 32,000 clones, around four fifths seen once. Source: unsorted PBMCs, taken 0.4 years before starting antiretroviral therapy. The source is a young man with HIV.

This chain uses TRBV7-2 with TRBJ2-1; D remains unclear. The CDR3 contains 18 residues. V lost 4 bases and J lost 5, with 24 bases in between. Germline CDR1 is SGHTA and CDR2 is FQGNSA. The CDR3 sequence: CASSSPLGSSIAHNEQFF. The CDR3 DNA reads as TGTGCCAGCAGCTCCCCCCTGGGCTCCAGCATTGCTCACAATGAGCAGTTCTTC.

V usage is TRBV5-1 and J usage is TRBJ2-2, with TRBD2 identical over 15 bases. Germline CDR1 and CDR2: SGHRS and YFSETQ. The CDR3 spans 18 residues. The V gene end was trimmed by 1 base and the J gene end by 3 bases; junction bases not matched to a gene: 4. The CDR3 nucleotides are TGCGCCAGCAGCTTGCCCGGGACTAGCGGGGGGCACACCGGGGAGCTGTTTTTT. Protein: CASSLPGTSGGHTGELFF.

The chain couples TRBV28 to TRBJ1-4, with D uncertain. CDR1 and CDR2 (germline): MDHEN, SYDVKM. The V end lost 1 base, the J end lost 8 bases, and 14 bases lay between the germline ends. This CDR3 has 15 amino acids. For the CDR3, the DNA is TGTGCCAGCAGTTTATTGGGCAGGTTGAGAGAAAAACTGTTTTTT. This sequence encodes CASSLLGRLREKLFF.

The J gene is TRBJ2-1, the V gene TRBV10-3; 13 bases fit TRBD2. CDR1 is ENHRY and CDR2 is SYGVKD in the germline V gene. J gave up 1 base and V 2 bases, and 11 bases lay outside the gene matches. The CDR3 consists of 20 residues. The CDR3 is CAISEAGLAGVRSSYNEQFF. The CDR3 DNA sequence: TGTGCCATCAGTGAGGCCGGACTAGCGGGGGTTCGATCGTCCTACAATGAGCAGTTCTTC.

This clone was detected only a few times. The chain couples TRBV7-3 to TRBJ1-2, with 8 bases aligning to TRBD1. Unmatched junction bases numbered 4, after V lost 8 bases and J lost 2 bases. This CDR3 is built from 13 residues. Germline CDR1 reads SGHTA; CDR2 reads FQGTGA. In DNA form, the CDR3 reads TGTGCCAGCGTTCGGACAGGGAACTATGGCTACACCTTC. Translation: CASVRTGNYGYTF.

The chain carries TRBV30 and TRBJ2-7; 7 positions agree with TRBD2. CDR3 length: 15 amino acids. The V gene's germline CDR1 is GTSNPN and CDR2 SVGIG (reference sequence). V shed 0 bases and J 0 bases; nucleotides not matched to a gene: 5. CDR3 loop: CAWSVTAGFSYEQYF. Written as DNA, the CDR3 is TGTGCCTGGAGTGTAACAGCGGGGTTCTCCTACGAGCAGTACTTC.

This clone was seen more than once but under ten times. The V gene is TRBV13, the J gene TRBJ2-1, with 11 bases aligning to TRBD2. The germline CDR1 and CDR2 sequences are PRHDT and FYEKMQ (reference sequence). Unmatched junction bases numbered 3, after V lost 0 bases and J lost 5 bases. The length of the CDR3 is 16 residues. The CDR3 loop is CASSLGTSGTNNEQFF. The CDR3, as DNA: TGTGCCAGCAGCTTAGGGACTAGCGGGACCAACAATGAGCAGTTCTTC.

Only a few counts were recorded for this clone. V gene TRBV30 combines with J gene TRBJ1-2, with D perhaps matching TRBD1 (5 bases). The germline gives CDR1 GTSNPN, CDR2 SVGIG (reference sequence). V lost 5 bases to trimming and J lost 7 bases, with 8 bases between them. The CDR3 spans 10 residues. The CDR3 spells CAWEDTGYTF. The CDR3 bases are TGTGCCTGGGAGGACACTGGCTACACCTTC.

This sequence joins TRBV6-6 and TRBJ2-3, with 10 positions matching TRBD2. Germline V gene lookup returns CDR1 MNHNY and CDR2 SVGAGI (reference sequence). With V trimmed by 6 bases and J by 3 bases, 6 bases remained unmatched. The CDR3 covers 15 residues. Here the CDR3 reads CASRNLAGGTDTQYF. The CDR3 DNA reads TGTGCCAGCAGGAATTTAGCGGGGGGTACAGATACGCAGTATTTT.

The chain uses TRBV27 and TRBJ2-7, with TRBD1 identical over 7 bases. This CDR3 spans 13 amino acids. Losses at the gene ends were 2 bases for V and 7 bases for J; bases not matched to a gene: 5. Germline V lookup: CDR1 MNHEY, CDR2 SMNVEV (reference sequence). For the CDR3, the DNA is TGTGCCAGCAGTTTAGACAGGGCAACGGAGCAGTACTTC. This translates into CASSLDRATEQYF.

This sequence joins TRBV27 and TRBJ2-1, with D possibly TRBD1 on 5 matching bases. The germline V gene encodes CDR1 MNHEY and CDR2 SMNVEV (reference sequence). Trimming took off 1 base at V and 8 bases at J, with 18 bases between the two ends. This CDR3 contains 16 residues. CDR3 amino acids: CASSLWGLTSVHEQFF. Written as DNA, the CDR3 is TGTGCCAGCAGTTTATGGGGCCTAACGTCGGTGCATGAGCAGTTCTTC.

The chain carries TRBV6-1 and TRBJ1-4; D call uncertain. Trimming cost V 1 base and J 0 bases, with 12 bases left between them. Germline assignment: CDR1 MNHNS and CDR2 SASEGT. The CDR3 loop spans 17 amino acids. CDR3 nucleotide sequence: TGTGCCAGCAGTGAAGATTCGGTCGCGTCAACTAATGAAAAACTGTTTTTT. This codes for CASSEDSVASTNEKLFF.

V and J are TRBV18 and TRBJ1-1; the match to TRBD1 covers 8 bases. From germline, CDR1 is KGHSH and CDR2 LQKENI. The CDR3 has 16 amino acids. The V segment lost 2 bases and the J segment 1 base; nucleotides outside the gene matches: 6. CDR3 nucleotides: TGTGCCAGCTCACCAGAGCAGGGGGCCTCGAACACTGAAGCTTTCTTT. Translation: CASSPEQGASNTEAFF.

This chain connects TRBV7-2 to TRBJ2-3, with 8 nucleotides matching TRBD2. The CDR3 runs to 16 residues. CDR1 and CDR2 from the germline V gene are SGHTA and FQGNSA. Losses at the gene ends were 6 bases for V and 3 bases for J; bases not matched to a gene: 11. The CDR3 is CASRSLVAGRTDTQYF. CDR3 DNA sequence: TGTGCCAGCAGGTCCCTTGTAGCGGGGAGGACAGATACGCAGTATTTT.

The chain combines TRBV15 with TRBJ2-3; TRBD2 aligns across 12 bases. The CDR3 consists of 15 residues. Trimming at V came to 2 bases and at J to 4 bases, leaving 1 base not matched to a gene. CDR1 is LNHNV, CDR2 YYDKDF, per germline (reference sequence). The CDR3 DNA follows: TGTGCCACCAGCAGACTAGCGGGAGGGCCAGATACGCAGTATTTT. Translation gives CATSRLAGGPDTQYF.

On this clone itself: Germline is not matched at one junction end, which may reflect a read error. The J gene is TRBJ2-4, the V gene TRBV7-7; 7 nucleotides line up with TRBD1. Per the germline V gene, CDR1 is SSHAT and CDR2 is FNYEAQ (reference sequence). This CDR3 is built from 18 residues. The CDR3 here is CASSLAPPKTMDRTFQYF. CDR3 coding DNA: TGTGCTAGCAGCTTAGCTCCGCCCAAGACCATGGACAGGACCTTTCAGTACTTC.

CDR3 amino acids: CASATGNTEAFF. The DNA for the CDR3 is TGTGCCAGCGCCACAGGGAACACTGAAGCTTTCTTT. This chain uses TRBV28 with TRBJ1-1, with D perhaps matching TRBD1 (5 bases). Germline-derived CDR1 and CDR2 are MDHEN and SYDVKM. The CDR3 is 12 residues long. V lost 8 bases, J lost 1 base, and 8 bases lay in between.

V is TRBV5-1 and J is TRBJ1-2; 8 nucleotides line up with TRBD1. The CDR3 covers 13 residues. Germline V gene sequence: CDR1 SGHRS, CDR2 YFSETQ. V gave up 3 bases and J gave up 7 bases; unmatched junction bases: 5. The CDR3 spells CASSSGQGAGYTF. The CDR3 nucleotides are TGCGCCAGCAGCTCAGGACAGGGAGCTGGCTACACCTTC.

The chain carries TRBV7-9 and TRBJ2-3; 10 nucleotides match TRBD2. CDR1 is SEHNR, CDR2 FQNEAQ, per germline (reference sequence). With V trimmed by 5 bases and J by 11 bases, 10 bases remained unmatched. The CDR3 extends over 14 amino acids. This chain's CDR3 is CASSQRLAGEVQYF. Here the CDR3 DNA reads TGTGCCAGCAGCCAGAGGCTAGCGGGAGAAGTGCAGTATTTT.

The chain joins TRBV14 to TRBJ1-1, with D possibly matching TRBD1 (6 bases). There are 15 residues in the CDR3. CDR1 and CDR2 from the germline V gene are SGHDN and FVKESK. V was shortened by 5 bases and J by 1 base, with 14 bases between the two germline ends. CDR3 nucleotide sequence: TGTGCCAGCAGCGCTAGGGGGACACAGAACACTGAAGCTTTCTTT. Translating gives CASSARGTQNTEAFF.

J is TRBJ2-3 and V is TRBV19; 11 bases are shared with TRBD2. Germline V gene data show CDR1 as LNHDA and CDR2 as SQIVND (reference sequence). This CDR3 is 18 amino acids long. The trim removed 6 bases at V and 0 bases at J, leaving 11 bases unmatched. As DNA, the CDR3 is TGTGCCAGTAGACCACACTCCGGGACTAGCGGAAGCACAGATACGCAGTATTTT. Translated, it gives CASRPHSGTSGSTDTQYF. Drawing the rest from reference TRBV19 and TRBJ2-3, the complete variable domain is DGGITQSPKYLFRKEGQNVTLSCEQNLNHDAMYWYRQDPGQGLRLIYYSQIVNDFQKGDIAEGYSVSREKKESFPLTVTSAQKNPTAFYLCASRPHSGTSGSTDTQYFGPGTRLTVL.

The chain has TRBV2 and TRBJ2-3, with 9 nucleotides matching TRBD2. Germline assignment: CDR1 SNHLY and CDR2 FYNNEI. J lost 0 bases, V lost 8 bases, and 21 bases had no gene match. The CDR3 is 20 residues long. The CDR3 protein is CASEPGLAQEREISTDTQYF. CDR3 nucleotide sequence: TGTGCCAGCGAACCGGGACTAGCCCAAGAAAGGGAGATTAGCACAGATACGCAGTATTTT. Filled out from reference TRBV2 and TRBJ2-3, the complete variable domain reads EPEVTQTPSHQVTQMGQEVILRCVPISNHLYFYWYRQILGQKVEFLVSFYNNEISEKSEIFDDQFSVERPDGSNFTLKIRSTKLEDSAMYFCASEPGLAQEREISTDTQYFGPGTRLTVL.

This clone has just a few counts. The chain links TRBV15 to TRBJ1-5; the D gene is possibly TRBD1 (5 bases). The CDR3 totals 14 residues. V gave up 8 bases and J gave up 2 bases, with 13 bases separating them. Looked up from germline, CDR1 is LNHNV and CDR2 is YYDKDF (reference sequence). In DNA form, the CDR3 reads TGTGCCACCGAACCCCAGGGAGGCAATCAGCCCCAGCATTTT. Encoded protein: CATEPQGGNQPQHF.